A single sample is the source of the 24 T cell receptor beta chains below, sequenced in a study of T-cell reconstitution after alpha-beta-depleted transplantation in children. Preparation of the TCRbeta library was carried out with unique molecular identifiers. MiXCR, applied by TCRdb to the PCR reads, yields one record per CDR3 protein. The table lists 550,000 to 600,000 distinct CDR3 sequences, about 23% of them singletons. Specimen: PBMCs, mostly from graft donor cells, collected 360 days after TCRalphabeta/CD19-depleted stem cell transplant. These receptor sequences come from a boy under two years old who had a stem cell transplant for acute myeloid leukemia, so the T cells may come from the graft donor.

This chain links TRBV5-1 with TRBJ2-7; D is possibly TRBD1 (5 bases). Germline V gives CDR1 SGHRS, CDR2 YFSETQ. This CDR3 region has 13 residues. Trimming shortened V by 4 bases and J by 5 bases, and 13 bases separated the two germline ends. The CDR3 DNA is TGCGCCAGCAGCGCTCAGGGTTGGGACGAGCAGTACTTC. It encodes CASSAQGWDEQYF.

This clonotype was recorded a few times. CDR3 nucleotides: TGTGCCAGCAGTTACTGGACAGGGGGAGTGAACACCGGGGAGCTGTTTTTT. Translation gives CASSYWTGGVNTGELFF. The chain recombines TRBV6-5 with TRBJ2-2, with 10 bases lining up with TRBD1. The CDR3 loop spans 17 amino acids. Germline assignment: CDR1 MNHEY and CDR2 SVGAGI. V shed 1 base, J shed 1 base, and the junction held 3 bases outside the gene matches.

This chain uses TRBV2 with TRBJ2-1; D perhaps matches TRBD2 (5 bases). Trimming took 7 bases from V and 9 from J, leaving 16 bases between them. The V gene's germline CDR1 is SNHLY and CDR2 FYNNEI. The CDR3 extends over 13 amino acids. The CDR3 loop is CASNQDFSTEQFF. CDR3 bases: TGTGCCAGCAATCAGGACTTTAGCACTGAGCAGTTCTTC.

The CDR3, as DNA: TGCGCCAGCAGTTCCCAGTCGCGGCCTGGGGCCAACGTCCTGACTTTC. This codes for CASSSQSRPGANVLTF. This sequence joins TRBV5-1 and TRBJ2-6, with D unresolved. The CDR3 contains 16 residues. Germline CDR1 and CDR2: SGHRS and YFSETQ. Trimming left V 5 bases short and J 2 bases short, with 14 bases between.

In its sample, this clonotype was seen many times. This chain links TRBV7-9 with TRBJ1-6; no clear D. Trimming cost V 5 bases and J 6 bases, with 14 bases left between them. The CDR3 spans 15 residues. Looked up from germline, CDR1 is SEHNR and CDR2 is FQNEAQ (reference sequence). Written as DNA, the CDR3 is TGTGCCAGCAGCCCTGACAAGACGGTTAATTCACCCCTCCACTTT. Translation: CASSPDKTVNSPLHF.

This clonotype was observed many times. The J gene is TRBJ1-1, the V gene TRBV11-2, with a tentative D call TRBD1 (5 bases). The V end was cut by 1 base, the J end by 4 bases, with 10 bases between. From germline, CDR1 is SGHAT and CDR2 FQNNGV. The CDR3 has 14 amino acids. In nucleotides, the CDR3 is TGTGCCAGCAGCTTAGTCGTGGGGGGCACTGAAGCTTTCTTT. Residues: CASSLVVGGTEAFF.

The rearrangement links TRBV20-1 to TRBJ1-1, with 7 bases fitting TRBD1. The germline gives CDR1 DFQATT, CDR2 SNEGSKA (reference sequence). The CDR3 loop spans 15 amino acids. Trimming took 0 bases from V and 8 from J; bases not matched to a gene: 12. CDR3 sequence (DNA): TGCAGTGCTAGAGATCACGGGACAGCTCTAAGCGAAGCTTTCTTT. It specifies CSARDHGTALSEAFF.

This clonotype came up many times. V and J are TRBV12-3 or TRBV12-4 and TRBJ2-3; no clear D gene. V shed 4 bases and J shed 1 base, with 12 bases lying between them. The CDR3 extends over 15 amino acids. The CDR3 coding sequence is TGTGCCAGCAGTTCCATCGGTAGCCGCACAGATACGCAGTATTTT. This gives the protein CASSSIGSRTDTQYF.

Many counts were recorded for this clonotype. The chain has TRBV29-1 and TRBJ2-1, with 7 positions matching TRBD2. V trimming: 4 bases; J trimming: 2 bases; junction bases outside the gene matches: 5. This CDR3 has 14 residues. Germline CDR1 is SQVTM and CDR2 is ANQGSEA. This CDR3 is CSVAGGITYNEQFF. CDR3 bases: TGCAGCGTTGCCGGGGGGATCACCTACAATGAGCAGTTCTTC.

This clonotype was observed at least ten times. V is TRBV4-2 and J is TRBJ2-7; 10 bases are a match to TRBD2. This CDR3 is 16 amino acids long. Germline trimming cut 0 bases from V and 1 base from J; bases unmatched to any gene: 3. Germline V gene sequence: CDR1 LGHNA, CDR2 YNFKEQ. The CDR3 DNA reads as TGTGCCAGCAGCCAAGATGGGACTAGCGCTTCCTACGAGCAGTACTTC. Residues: CASSQDGTSASYEQYF.

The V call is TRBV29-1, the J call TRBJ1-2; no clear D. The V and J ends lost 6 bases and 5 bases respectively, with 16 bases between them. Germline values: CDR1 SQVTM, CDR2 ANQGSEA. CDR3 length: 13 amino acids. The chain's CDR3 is CSVHPRLFYGYTF. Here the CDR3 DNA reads TGCAGCGTCCATCCCCGGCTATTTTATGGCTACACCTTC.

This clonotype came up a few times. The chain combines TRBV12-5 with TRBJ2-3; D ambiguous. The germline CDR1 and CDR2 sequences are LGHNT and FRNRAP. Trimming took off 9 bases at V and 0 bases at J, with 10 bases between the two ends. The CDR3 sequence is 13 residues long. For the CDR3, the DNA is TGTGCTAGCATGACACATAGCACAGATACGCAGTATTTT. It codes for CASMTHSTDTQYF.

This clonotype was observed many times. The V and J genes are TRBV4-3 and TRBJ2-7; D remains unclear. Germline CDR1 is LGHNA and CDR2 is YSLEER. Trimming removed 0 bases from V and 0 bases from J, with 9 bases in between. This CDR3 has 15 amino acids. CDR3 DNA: TGCGCCAGCAGCCAAGATCACAGTCTCTCCTACGAGCAGTACTTC. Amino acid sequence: CASSQDHSLSYEQYF.

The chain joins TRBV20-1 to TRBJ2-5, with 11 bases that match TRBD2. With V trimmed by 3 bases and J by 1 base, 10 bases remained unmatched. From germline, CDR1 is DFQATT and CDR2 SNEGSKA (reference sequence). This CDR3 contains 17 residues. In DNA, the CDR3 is TGCAGTGCTAGCCGTAGCGGGGGGGCAAGACCCCAAGAGACCCAGTACTTC. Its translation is CSASRSGGARPQETQYF.

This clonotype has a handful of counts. The CDR3 reads CSARYQGFSGYTF. CDR3 sequence (DNA): TGCAGTGCTAGATATCAGGGATTCTCGGGCTACACCTTC. The J gene is TRBJ1-2, the V gene TRBV20-1, with D perhaps matching TRBD1 (5 bases). Germline lookup yields CDR1 DFQATT and CDR2 SNEGSKA (reference sequence). This CDR3 has 13 amino acids. Trimming pared 2 bases from V and 8 bases from J, leaving 15 bases between.

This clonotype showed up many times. This CDR3 reads CASSQDSVNQLAPLHF. DNA of the CDR3: TGCGCCAGCAGCCAAGATTCGGTGAACCAACTAGCACCCCTCCACTTT. V gene TRBV4-1 combines with J gene TRBJ1-6, with D uncertain. V shed 0 bases and J shed 11 bases, with 17 bases lying between them. Per germline, CDR1 MGHRA and CDR2 YSYEKL. The CDR3 covers 16 residues.

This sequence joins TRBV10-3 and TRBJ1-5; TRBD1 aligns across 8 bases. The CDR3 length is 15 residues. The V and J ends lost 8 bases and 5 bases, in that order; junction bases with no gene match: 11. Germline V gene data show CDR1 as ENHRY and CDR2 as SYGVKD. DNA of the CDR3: TGTGCCATCGCGCCCTCAGGACAGGGACATCAGCCCCAGCATTTT. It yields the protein CAIAPSGQGHQPQHF.

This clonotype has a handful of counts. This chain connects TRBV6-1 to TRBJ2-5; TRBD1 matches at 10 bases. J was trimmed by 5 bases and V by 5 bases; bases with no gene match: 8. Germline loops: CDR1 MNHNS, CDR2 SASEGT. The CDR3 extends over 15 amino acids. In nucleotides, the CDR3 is TGTGCCAGCAGTAGACCGGGACAGGGGACTGAGACCCAGTACTTC. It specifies CASSRPGQGTETQYF.

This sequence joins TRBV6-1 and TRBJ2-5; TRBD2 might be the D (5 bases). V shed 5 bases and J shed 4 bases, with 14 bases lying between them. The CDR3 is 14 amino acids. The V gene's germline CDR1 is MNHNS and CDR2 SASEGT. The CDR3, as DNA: TGTGCCAGCAGTCTGAAATCGGCGGGAGAGACCCAGTACTTC. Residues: CASSLKSAGETQYF.

The DNA for the CDR3 is TGCAGTGCTATCTTCACTAGAGGGGAGGGAGGCACAGATACGCAGTATTTT. Translated: CSAIFTRGEGGTDTQYF. The chain joins TRBV20-1 to TRBJ2-3; TRBD2 matches at 7 bases. The CDR3 extends over 17 amino acids. CDR1 is DFQATT, CDR2 SNEGSKA, per germline (reference sequence). J gave up 1 base and V 4 bases, and 14 bases lay outside the gene matches.

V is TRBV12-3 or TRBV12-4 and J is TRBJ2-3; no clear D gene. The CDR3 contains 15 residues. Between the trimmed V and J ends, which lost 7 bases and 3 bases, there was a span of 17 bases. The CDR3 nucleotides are TGTGCCAGCATACAGAACTTCGGAGTGACAGATACGCAGTATTTT. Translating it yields CASIQNFGVTDTQYF.

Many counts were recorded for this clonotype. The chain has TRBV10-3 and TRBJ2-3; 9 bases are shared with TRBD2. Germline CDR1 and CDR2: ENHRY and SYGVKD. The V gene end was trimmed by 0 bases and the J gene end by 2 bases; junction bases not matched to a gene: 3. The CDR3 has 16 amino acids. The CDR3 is CAISESGGGATDTQYF. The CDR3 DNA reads TGTGCCATCAGTGAGTCAGGCGGGGGGGCCACAGATACGCAGTATTTT.

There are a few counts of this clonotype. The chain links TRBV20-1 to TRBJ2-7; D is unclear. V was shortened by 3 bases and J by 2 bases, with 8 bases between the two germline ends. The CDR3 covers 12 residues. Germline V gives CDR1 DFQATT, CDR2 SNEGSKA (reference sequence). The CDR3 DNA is TGCAGTGCTAGTTTTAGGACCTACGAGCAGTACTTC. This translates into CSASFRTYEQYF.

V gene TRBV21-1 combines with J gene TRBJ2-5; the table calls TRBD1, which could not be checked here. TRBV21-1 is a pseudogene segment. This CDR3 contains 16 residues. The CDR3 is CASSPPTHRGRETQYF. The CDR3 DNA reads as TGTGCCAGCAGCCCACCTACCCACAGGGGGAGGGAGACCCAGTACTTC.